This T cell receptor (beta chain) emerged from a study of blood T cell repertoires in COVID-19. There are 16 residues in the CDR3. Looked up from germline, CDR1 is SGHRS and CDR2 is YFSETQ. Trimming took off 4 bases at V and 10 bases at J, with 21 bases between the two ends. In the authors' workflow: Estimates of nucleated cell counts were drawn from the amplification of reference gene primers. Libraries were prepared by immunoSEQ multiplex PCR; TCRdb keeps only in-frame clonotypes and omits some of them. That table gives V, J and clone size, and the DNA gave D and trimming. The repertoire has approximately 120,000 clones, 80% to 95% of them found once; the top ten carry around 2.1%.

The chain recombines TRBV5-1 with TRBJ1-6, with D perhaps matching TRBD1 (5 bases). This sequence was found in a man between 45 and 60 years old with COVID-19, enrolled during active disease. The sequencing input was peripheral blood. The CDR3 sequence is CASSLVASSGKSPLHF. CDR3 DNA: TGCGCCAGCAGCCTTGTGGCGAGTTCAGGGAAATCACCCCTCCACTTT.